The 15 T cell receptor beta chains presented below share a single source sample, sequenced in a study of memory B cells and T cells in multiple sclerosis. Clones were read by immunoSEQ multiplex PCR, and TCRdb kept only the in-frame ones, dropping some. In the table there are 40,000 to 50,000 clones, roughly 87% of which are singletons. Stimulus-free culture yielded autoproliferating CFSE-dim and non-proliferating CFSE-high T cells, each sequenced separately. Replicate wells were pooled after more than six days of stimulus-free culture of around 54 million CFSE-labeled PBMCs. For these receptors, no antigen is known. Sequencing was performed on PBMCs from blood kept in culture. The receptors here all came from a human donor with multiple sclerosis.

The CDR3 sequence: CAWSWGGNTEAFF. The CDR3 nucleotides read TGTGCCTGGAGCTGGGGAGGGAACACTGAAGCTTTCTTT. J is TRBJ1-1 and V is TRBV30; D not certain. CDR1 and CDR2 from the germline V gene are GTSNPN and SVGIG (reference sequence). The CDR3 covers 13 residues. Trimming left V 3 bases short and J 1 base short, with 9 bases between.

The gene calls are TRBV15 and TRBJ2-3, with D perhaps TRBD2 (7 bases). Trimming cost V 3 bases and J 0 bases, with 19 bases left between them. Per the germline V gene, CDR1 is LNHNV and CDR2 is YYDKDF (reference sequence). The CDR3 is 18 amino acids. CDR3 DNA sequence: TGTGCCACCAGCAGCGAAAAGATGGGGGGGCCGAGCACAGATACGCAGTATTTT. Translating it yields CATSSEKMGGPSTDTQYF.

V usage is TRBV5-6 and J usage is TRBJ1-5; TRBD1 agrees at 9 bases. J lost 1 base, V lost 4 bases, and 3 bases had no gene match. Per the germline V gene, CDR1 is SGHDT and CDR2 is YYEEEE. CDR3 length: 15 amino acids. Here the CDR3 reads CASSTQGASNQPQHF. The CDR3, as DNA: TGTGCCAGCAGCACACAGGGGGCGAGCAATCAGCCCCAGCATTTT.

The V and J genes are TRBV18 and TRBJ1-1, with a possible D match to TRBD1 (5 bases). Germline V gene lookup returns CDR1 KGHSH and CDR2 LQKENI. The CDR3 runs to 14 residues. Between the trimmed V and J ends, which lost 6 bases and 1 base, there was a span of 12 bases. The DNA of the CDR3 is TGTGCCAGCTCCCCGGCGGGGCCGAACACTGAAGCTTTCTTT. This codes for CASSPAGPNTEAFF.

This clone was observed a few times. This chain joins TRBV19 and TRBJ1-4; possible D gene TRBD1, 6 bases. The V and J ends lost 6 bases and 4 bases respectively, with 18 bases between them. This CDR3 comprises 16 residues. Germline V gives CDR1 LNHDA, CDR2 SQIVND (reference sequence). The CDR3 here is CASRIRGTPRNEKLFF. The CDR3 DNA sequence: TGTGCCAGTAGGATAAGGGGGACTCCTCGTAATGAAAAACTGTTTTTT.

This clone occurred once. This chain links TRBV5-1 with TRBJ2-1, with a tentative D call TRBD2 (6 bases). The length of the CDR3 is 13 residues. Germline loops: CDR1 SGHRS, CDR2 YFSETQ. Trimming shortened V by 4 bases and J by 7 bases, and 12 bases separated the two germline ends. The CDR3 DNA reads as TGCGCCAGCAGCCCAAATCGGGGGAATGAGCAGTTCTTC. Translated, it gives CASSPNRGNEQFF. The entire variable domain, with the rest obtained from reference TRBV5-1 and TRBJ2-1, is as follows: KAGVTQTPRYLIKTRGQQVTLSCSPISGHRSVSWYQQTPGQGLQFLFEYFSETQRNKGNFPGRFSGRQFSNSRSEMNVSTLELGDSALYLCASSPNRGNEQFFGPGTRLTVL.

This rearrangement joins TRBV7-2 to TRBJ1-2, with TRBD1 matching 9 bases. The ends lost 1 base at V and 3 bases at J; junction bases unmatched: 3. The germline CDR1 and CDR2 sequences are SGHTA and FQGNSA. The CDR3 loop spans 15 amino acids. The CDR3 sequence: CASSLVTGGDYGYTF. Written as DNA, the CDR3 is TGTGCCAGCAGCTTAGTTACAGGGGGCGACTATGGCTACACCTTC.

This chain connects TRBV7-2 to TRBJ1-5, with a tentative D call TRBD1 (5 bases). The CDR3 contains 14 residues. Trimming took 7 bases from V and 2 from J, leaving 12 bases between them. Germline CDR1 reads SGHTA; CDR2 reads FQGNSA. The CDR3 protein is CASNMAGGNQPQHF. CDR3 DNA sequence: TGTGCCAGCAACATGGCGGGGGGCAATCAGCCCCAGCATTTT.

The chain has TRBV18 and TRBJ2-7; D might be TRBD1 (6 bases). V gave up 5 bases and J gave up 3 bases, with 14 bases separating them. Germline V CDR1 and CDR2: KGHSH, LQKENI. CDR3 length: 14 amino acids. This CDR3 reads CASSFGQSNYEQYF. The CDR3 DNA follows: TGTGCCAGCTCATTTGGACAGAGCAACTACGAGCAGTACTTC. Variable domain in full (rest from reference TRBV18 and TRBJ2-7): NAGVMQNPRHLVRRRGQEARLRCSPMKGHSHVYWYRQLPEEGLKFMVYLQKENIIDESGMPKERFSAEFPKEGPSILRIQQVVRGDSAAYFCASSFGQSNYEQYFGPGTRLTVT.

This chain connects TRBV7-2 to TRBJ2-5; D perhaps matches TRBD2 (6 bases). Trimming pared 2 bases from V and 3 bases from J, leaving 13 bases between. CDR3 length equals 15 residues. The V gene's germline CDR1 is SGHTA and CDR2 FQGNSA. CDR3 protein: CASSLWGLTKETQYF. The CDR3 DNA reads as TGTGCCAGCAGCTTATGGGGACTCACAAAAGAGACCCAGTACTTC.

J is TRBJ2-7 and V is TRBV30, with D tentatively TRBD1 or TRBD2 (5 bases each). Germline CDR1 GTSNPN, CDR2 SVGIG (reference sequence). V lost 2 bases and J lost 2, with 10 bases in between. This CDR3 has 13 amino acids. This chain's CDR3 is CAWSMGEAYEQYF. The DNA of the CDR3 is TGTGCCTGGAGTATGGGGGAAGCCTACGAGCAGTACTTC. Full variable domain (missing parts from reference TRBV30 and TRBJ2-7): SQTIHQWPATLVQPVGSPLSLECTVEGTSNPNLYWYRQAAGRGLQLLFYSVGIGQISSEVPQNLSASRPQDRQFILSSKKLLLSDSGFYLCAWSMGEAYEQYFGPGTRLTVT.

The chain links TRBV7-9 to TRBJ2-2, with 10 bases aligning to TRBD2. CDR3 length equals 18 residues. Germline CDR1 SEHNR, CDR2 FQNEAQ (reference sequence). Trimming removed 2 bases from V and 1 base from J; junction bases left unmatched: 7. This CDR3 is CASSLQRGGPQNTGELFF. For the CDR3, the DNA is TGTGCCAGCAGCTTACAGCGGGGGGGCCCGCAGAACACCGGGGAGCTGTTTTTT. Full variable domain (rest looked up from reference TRBV7-9 and TRBJ2-2): DTGVSQNPRHKITKRGQNVTFRCDPISEHNRLYWYRQTLGQGPEFLTYFQNEAQLEKSRLLSDRFSAERPKGSFSTLEIQRTEQGDSAMYLCASSLQRGGPQNTGELFFGEGSRLTVL.

This chain joins TRBV5-6 and TRBJ2-1; TRBD1 aligns across 7 bases. Germline V gene data show CDR1 as SGHDT and CDR2 as YYEEEE. The CDR3 totals 15 residues. V trimming: 0 bases; J trimming: 10 bases; junction bases outside the gene matches: 10. CDR3 nucleotide sequence: TGTGCCAGCAGCTTGGACAGGGGCCAGCGTCCCGAGCAGTTCTTC. This translates into CASSLDRGQRPEQFF.

As concerns this clone: The sample has other DNA sequences that encode this CDR3 too. The genes are TRBV11-3 and TRBJ1-2, with D hard to call. This CDR3 region has 12 residues. The V gene lost 8 bases and the J gene lost 2 bases, with 9 bases spanning the gap. CDR1 and CDR2 (germline): SGHNT, YENEEA. The DNA for the CDR3 is TGTGCCAGCGCCGGACGGAACTATGGCTACACCTTC. Translated: CASAGRNYGYTF.

The V gene is TRBV6-5, the J gene TRBJ2-7, with D possibly being TRBD2 (5 bases). This CDR3 is built from 13 residues. Trimming took off 3 bases at V and 1 base at J, with 7 bases between the two ends. CDR1 and CDR2 (germline): MNHEY, SVGAGI. In DNA, the CDR3 is TGTGCCAGCAGTTATCGGGGTTCCTACGAGCAGTACTTC. Its translation: CASSYRGSYEQYF.